This T cell receptor beta chain was documented in a study of blood T cell repertoires in COVID-19. The CDR3 is 15 amino acids. Germline CDR1 SGHRS, CDR2 YFSETQ. The ends were cut back, 5 bases at V and 3 bases at J, with 15 bases in the middle. Profiling relied on immunoSEQ multiplex PCR, and the TCRdb table lists in-frame clones only, not all of them. Of 200,000 to 300,000 clones in the sample, around 81% were seen once. The chain recombines TRBV5-1 with TRBJ1-3; D perhaps matches TRBD1 (5 bases). The sequencing input was peripheral blood. The sequence was collected from a woman over 75 with COVID-19, enrolled during active disease. This CDR3 reads CASSEQGLGGNTIYF. DNA for the CDR3: TGCGCCAGCAGTGAGCAGGGTCTGGGTGGAAACACCATATATTTT.